Detailed here is one TCR beta chain. V dropped 0 bases and J dropped 2 bases, with 11 bases sitting between them. This CDR3 has 15 amino acids. CDR1 WSHSY and CDR2 SAAADI come from the germline V gene. The data were produced by immunoSEQ multiplex PCR, yet TCRdb's version contains in-frame clones alone and is incomplete. Of some 11,000 clones listed, over 70% are singletons. The data stem from a study of technical replicates of blood from several donors. The source material was PBMCs. The chain couples TRBV10-2 to TRBJ2-7, with D perhaps matching TRBD2 (6 bases). The clonotype originates from a human donor in good health. CDR3 amino acids: CASSESPGAAYEQYF. CDR3 DNA: TGCGCCAGCAGTGAGTCACCGGGAGCGGCCTACGAGCAGTACTTC.